This T cell receptor beta chain was obtained from a study of blood T cells in healthy people across ages. The study recruited healthy Caucasian donors from Russia who were aged roughly 6 to 95. It was with a sample-barcoded 5' primer and a J-beta primer mix that a second PCR of about 6 to 11 cycles was run. The study obtained at least 2.5 million CDR3-containing paired-end reads from every sample. TCRdb re-analysed the 5' RACE reads in MiXCR, keeping a single row per CDR3 protein. The top ten clones hold less than 0.75% of a sample with some 1,000,000 distinct CDR3 sequences, approximately 26% of them seen once. The same data also contributed to another study, on T cells of mothers and their children. That paper states: The search for persistent microchimeric T cell clones detected none.

The sequence derives from a girl under 10 years old in good health. Input material: blood.

CDR3 DNA sequence: TGCAGTGCTAGTTATCTTCCGGGAGGACTACCCGAAGCTTTCTTT. It translates to CSASYLPGGLPEAFF. The genes are TRBV20-1 and TRBJ1-1; D unclear. The CDR3 is 15 residues long. Per germline, CDR1 DFQATT and CDR2 SNEGSKA (reference sequence). Trimming pared 3 bases from V and 8 bases from J, leaving 22 bases between.